The 20 T cell receptor beta chains reported below all come from one sample, sequenced in a study of identical twins (dated by TCRdb to the mid-2010s). Library construction relied on 5' RACE. The sequencer was an Illumina HiSeq 2000. The public sequencing data were trimmed at Q25 with fastp and processed into clonotypes with MiXCR by TCRdb, which kept only in-frame beta chains. Rows with one shared CDR3 protein collapse into an entry with the most common genes and DNA. For this sample there are roughly 350,000 distinct CDR3 sequences; around 9% appear just once. Of the sample, around 8.6% is held by the ten largest clones. Sequencing was done on a sample of naive T cells sorted from blood. What this sample's cell subset or site label stands for: cells isolated with a human naive T-cell isolation kit. The origin of the receptors is a woman aged 45-65 years in good health.

This clonotype was counted between two and nine times. The rearrangement joins TRBV11-2 to TRBJ2-1; the match to TRBD2 covers 8 bases. Germline lookup yields CDR1 SGHAT and CDR2 FQNNGV. The CDR3 runs to 15 residues. J gave up 9 bases and V 5 bases, and 12 bases lay outside the gene matches. The CDR3 DNA follows: TGTGCCAGCAGCGGCGGGACTAGAGATCTCGGTGAGCAGTTCTTC. Amino acid sequence: CASSGGTRDLGEQFF.

This clonotype was seen at least ten times. The chain recombines TRBV12-3 or TRBV12-4 with TRBJ2-2, with TRBD1 as a possible D gene (6 bases). V shed 5 bases and J shed 8 bases, with 15 bases lying between them. The length of the CDR3 is 14 residues. DNA of the CDR3: TGTGCCAGCAGTGCGACAGGTTCTTTAGGGGAGCTGTTTTTT. Residues: CASSATGSLGELFF.

The chain combines TRBV5-5 with TRBJ1-5; D remains ambiguous. From germline, CDR1 is SGHKS and CDR2 YYEKEE (reference sequence). The V end was cut by 1 base, the J end by 7 bases, with 21 bases between. The CDR3 has 17 amino acids. CDR3 sequence (DNA): TGTGCCAGCAGCTTGTTGGTGAGGGTTTCGGCCGTACAGCCCCAGCATTTT. This encodes CASSLLVRVSAVQPQHF. Based on the CDR3 plus reference TRBV5-5 and TRBJ1-5, the full variable domain is DAGVTQSPTHLIKTRGQQVTLRCSPISGHKSVSWYQQVLGQGPQFIFQYYEKEERGRGNFPDRFSARQFPNYSSELNVNALLLGDSALYLCASSLLVRVSAVQPQHFGDGTRLSIL.

In its sample, this clonotype was seen many times. The chain combines TRBV11-2 with TRBJ2-7; D unresolved. The CDR3 has 12 residues. The germline V gene has CDR1 SGHAT and CDR2 FQNNGV. V lost 2 bases and J lost 5, with 7 bases in between. The CDR3 nucleotides read TGTGCCAGCAGCTTAACGACAAACGAGCAGTACTTC. Protein product: CASSLTTNEQYF.

V usage is TRBV5-6 and J usage is TRBJ2-1; D perhaps matches TRBD1 (6 bases). Between the trimmed V and J ends, which lost 7 bases and 0 bases, there was a span of 17 bases. This CDR3 region has 16 residues. CDR1 and CDR2 (germline): SGHDT, YYEEEE. The CDR3 loop reads CASLQGERSSYNEQFF. CDR3 nucleotides: TGTGCCAGCTTACAGGGCGAGCGGAGCTCCTACAATGAGCAGTTCTTC.

This clonotype appeared many times. The chain recombines TRBV24-1 with TRBJ2-2; TRBD1 might be the D (6 bases). The V end was cut by 6 bases, the J end by 6 bases, with 16 bases between. Germline V CDR1 and CDR2: KGHDR, SFDVKD. The CDR3 consists of 15 residues. Here the CDR3 DNA reads TGTGCCACCAGTATGCAGGCAGGGGTTCCCGGGGAGCTGTTTTTT. Its translation is CATSMQAGVPGELFF.

This clonotype was seen many times. This sequence joins TRBV6-6 and TRBJ2-5; no clear D gene. CDR3 length equals 10 residues. Germline V lookup: CDR1 MNHNY, CDR2 SVGAGI (reference sequence). With 7 bases removed from V and 5 bases from J, the gap between germline ends came to 5 bases. The CDR3 DNA sequence: TGTGCCAGCAAGTGGGAGACCCAGTACTTC. It encodes CASKWETQYF.

V usage is TRBV7-2 and J usage is TRBJ2-4; 14 nucleotides align to TRBD2. The V gene's germline CDR1 is SGHTA and CDR2 FQGNSA. This CDR3 comprises 19 residues. The V gene end was trimmed by 3 bases and the J gene end by 3 bases; junction bases not matched to a gene: 10. CDR3 amino acids: CASSLRLAGGMWDKNIQYF. The CDR3 DNA sequence: TGTGCCAGCAGCTTGAGACTAGCGGGAGGGATGTGGGACAAAAACATTCAGTACTTC.

This clonotype occurred many times. This chain links TRBV29-1 with TRBJ1-1; 9 nucleotides match TRBD1. This CDR3 spans 13 amino acids. The germline V gene has CDR1 SQVTM and CDR2 ANQGSEA. The trim removed 5 bases at V and 5 bases at J, leaving 6 bases unmatched. In DNA form, the CDR3 reads TGCAGCGTTCAGACAGGGGGGGGAACTGAAGCTTTCTTT. Translation: CSVQTGGGTEAFF.

This clonotype was counted a few times. This chain connects TRBV5-5 to TRBJ1-2, with 8 bases that match TRBD1. Per germline, CDR1 SGHKS and CDR2 YYEKEE (reference sequence). CDR3 length: 13 amino acids. V lost 4 bases, J lost 5 bases, and 4 bases stayed unmatched. CDR3 sequence (DNA): TGTGCCAGCAGCCTACAGGGGGTGTATGGCTACACCTTC. Translating it yields CASSLQGVYGYTF.

This clonotype was counted a few times. The chain combines TRBV5-1 with TRBJ2-3, with 9 nucleotides matching TRBD2. The V gene end was trimmed by 6 bases and the J gene end by 0 bases; junction bases not matched to a gene: 5. Germline CDR1 is SGHRS and CDR2 is YFSETQ. The CDR3 has 15 amino acids. The CDR3 here is CASTLAGVSTDTQYF. CDR3 bases: TGCGCCAGCACCTTAGCGGGAGTGAGCACAGATACGCAGTATTTT. Full variable domain (outside the CDR3, taken from reference TRBV5-1 and TRBJ2-3): KAGVTQTPRYLIKTRGQQVTLSCSPISGHRSVSWYQQTPGQGLQFLFEYFSETQRNKGNFPGRFSGRQFSNSRSEMNVSTLELGDSALYLCASTLAGVSTDTQYFGPGTRLTVL.

The chain carries TRBV24-1 and TRBJ2-7; perhaps D is TRBD1 or TRBD2 (5 bases each). The CDR3 runs to 18 residues. V was trimmed by 4 bases and J by 1 base, leaving 22 bases between them. CDR1 KGHDR and CDR2 SFDVKD come from the germline V gene. The CDR3, as DNA: TGTGCCACCAGTGACAAACATCCGGGACGGGGTGAATCCTACGAGCAGTACGTC. Translated: CATSDKHPGRGESYEQYV.

Remarks on this clonotype: A much bigger clone sits one base away, suggesting this may be a read error. The chain has TRBV28 and TRBJ2-1, with D unclear. V lost 4 bases to trimming and J lost 2 bases, with 3 bases between them. The CDR3 extends over 12 amino acids. Looked up from germline, CDR1 is MDHEN and CDR2 is SYDVKM. The CDR3 bases are TGTGCCAGCAGTTACGCCTACAATGAGCAGTTCTTC. Its protein product is CASSYAYNEQFF.

Many counts were recorded for this clonotype. This chain joins TRBV12-3 or TRBV12-4 and TRBJ2-7; 8 bases fit TRBD2. V shed 5 bases, J shed 5 bases, and the junction held 11 bases outside the gene matches. This CDR3 comprises 15 residues. DNA for the CDR3: TGTGCCAGCAGTCCCGGGGGCGGGGGGCAAGACGAGCAGTACTTC. This sequence encodes CASSPGGGGQDEQYF.

The genes are TRBV20-1 and TRBJ1-5, with D maybe TRBD1 (5 bases). Germline CDR1 is DFQATT and CDR2 is SNEGSKA (reference sequence). Trimming shortened V by 2 bases and J by 4 bases, and 12 bases separated the two germline ends. The CDR3 runs to 14 residues. CDR3 sequence reads: CSARTTGGNQPQHF. The CDR3 DNA reads as TGCAGTGCTAGAACTACTGGGGGAAATCAGCCCCAGCATTTT.

In its sample, this clonotype was seen many times. The V call is TRBV3-1, the J call TRBJ2-1; TRBD2 matches at 12 bases. V shed 0 bases, J shed 2 bases, and the junction held 17 bases outside the gene matches. Germline CDR1 is LGHDT and CDR2 is YNNKEL (reference sequence). This CDR3 region has 22 residues. The CDR3 nucleotides read TGTGCCAGCAGCCAAGATCGGGCTAGCGGGAGGGGACTGTTAAGCCCCTACAATGAGCAGTTCTTC. Translated: CASSQDRASGRGLLSPYNEQFF.

In its sample, this clonotype was seen many times. The chain carries TRBV20-1 and TRBJ2-1; 7 bases map to TRBD1. Trimming cost V 4 bases and J 6 bases; bases outside gene matches: 3. The CDR3 has 12 amino acids. Germline-derived CDR1 and CDR2 are DFQATT and SNEGSKA (reference sequence). The CDR3 DNA reads TGCAGTGCTAACTCAGGGGGCAATGAGCAGTTCTTC. Residues: CSANSGGNEQFF.

The V call is TRBV5-1, the J call TRBJ2-1, with unresolved D. The germline gives CDR1 SGHRS, CDR2 YFSETQ. Trimming took off 0 bases at V and 5 bases at J, with 9 bases between the two ends. CDR3 length equals 14 residues. CDR3 protein: CASSLVGLNNEQFF. CDR3 DNA sequence: TGCGCCAGCAGCTTGGTTGGCCTCAACAATGAGCAGTTCTTC.

This clonotype has a count of ten or more. The chain uses TRBV6-2 or TRBV6-3 and TRBJ2-4, with D uncertain. Germline V gene data show CDR1 as MNHEY and CDR2 as SVGEGT. The CDR3 runs 16 residues. The V end was cut by 0 bases, the J end by 0 bases, with 9 bases between. CDR3 region: CASSYSRKLAKNIQYF. The DNA of the CDR3 is TGTGCCAGCAGTTACTCGCGTAAGCTAGCCAAAAACATTCAGTACTTC.

The rearrangement uses TRBV19 and TRBJ2-1, with D uncertain. This CDR3 has 17 amino acids. V lost 5 bases to trimming and J lost 4 bases, with 21 bases between them. The V gene's germline CDR1 is LNHDA and CDR2 SQIVND (reference sequence). The CDR3 DNA sequence: TGTGCCAGTAGTGACCCGCTTGTGTTCCCTGATTACAATGAGCAGTTCTTC. It encodes CASSDPLVFPDYNEQFF. The entire variable domain, with the rest obtained from reference TRBV19 and TRBJ2-1, is as follows: DGGITQSPKYLFRKEGQNVTLSCEQNLNHDAMYWYRQDPGQGLRLIYYSQIVNDFQKGDIAEGYSVSREKKESFPLTVTSAQKNPTAFYLCASSDPLVFPDYNEQFFGPGTRLTVL.